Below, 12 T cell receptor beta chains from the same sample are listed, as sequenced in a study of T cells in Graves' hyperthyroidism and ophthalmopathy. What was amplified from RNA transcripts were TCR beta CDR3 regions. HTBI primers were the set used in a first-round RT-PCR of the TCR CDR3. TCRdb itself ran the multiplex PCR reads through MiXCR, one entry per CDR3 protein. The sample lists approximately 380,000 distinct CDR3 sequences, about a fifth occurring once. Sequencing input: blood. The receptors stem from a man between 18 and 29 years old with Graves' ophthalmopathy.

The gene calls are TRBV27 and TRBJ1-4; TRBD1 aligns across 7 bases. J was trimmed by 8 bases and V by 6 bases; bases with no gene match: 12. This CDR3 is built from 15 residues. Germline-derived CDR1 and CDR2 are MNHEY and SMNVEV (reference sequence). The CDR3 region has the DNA TGTGCCAGCAGGCCGACAGGGAATATATGGGAAAAACTGTTTTTT. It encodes CASRPTGNIWEKLFF.

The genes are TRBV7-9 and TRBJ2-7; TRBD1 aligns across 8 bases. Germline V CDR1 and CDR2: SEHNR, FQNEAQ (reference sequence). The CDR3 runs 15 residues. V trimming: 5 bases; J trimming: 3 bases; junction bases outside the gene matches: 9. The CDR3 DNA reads TGTGCCAGCAGCCCTTCCGGGACAGGCGACTACGAGCAGTACTTC. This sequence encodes CASSPSGTGDYEQYF. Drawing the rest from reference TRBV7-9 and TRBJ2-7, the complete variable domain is DTGVSQNPRHKITKRGQNVTFRCDPISEHNRLYWYRQTLGQGPEFLTYFQNEAQLEKSRLLSDRFSAERPKGSFSTLEIQRTEQGDSAMYLCASSPSGTGDYEQYFGPGTRLTVT.

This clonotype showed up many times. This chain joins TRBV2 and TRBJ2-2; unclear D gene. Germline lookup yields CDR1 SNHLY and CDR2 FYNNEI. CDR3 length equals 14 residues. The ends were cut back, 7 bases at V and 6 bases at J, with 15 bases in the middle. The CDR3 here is CASTWVTRSGELFF. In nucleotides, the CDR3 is TGTGCCAGCACTTGGGTAACGAGGTCCGGGGAGCTGTTTTTT.

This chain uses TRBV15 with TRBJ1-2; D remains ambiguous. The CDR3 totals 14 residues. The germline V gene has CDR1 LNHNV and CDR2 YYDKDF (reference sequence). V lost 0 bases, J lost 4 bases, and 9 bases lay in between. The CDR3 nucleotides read TGTGCCACCAGCAGAGAACCGCTTCCCTATGGCTACACCTTC. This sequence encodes CATSREPLPYGYTF.

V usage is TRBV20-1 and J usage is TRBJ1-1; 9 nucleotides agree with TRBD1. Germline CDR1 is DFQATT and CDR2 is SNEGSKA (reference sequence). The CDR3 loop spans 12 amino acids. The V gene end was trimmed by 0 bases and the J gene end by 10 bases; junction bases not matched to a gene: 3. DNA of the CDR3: TGCAGTGCTAGAGACCAGGACAGGGGAGCTTTCTTT. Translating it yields CSARDQDRGAFF.

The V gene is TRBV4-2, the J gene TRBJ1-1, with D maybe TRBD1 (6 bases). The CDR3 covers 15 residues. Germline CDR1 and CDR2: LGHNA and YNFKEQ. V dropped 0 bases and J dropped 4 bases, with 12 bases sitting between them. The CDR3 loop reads CASSQDLRGGTEAFF. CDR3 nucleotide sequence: TGTGCCAGCAGCCAAGATCTGAGGGGGGGCACTGAAGCTTTCTTT.

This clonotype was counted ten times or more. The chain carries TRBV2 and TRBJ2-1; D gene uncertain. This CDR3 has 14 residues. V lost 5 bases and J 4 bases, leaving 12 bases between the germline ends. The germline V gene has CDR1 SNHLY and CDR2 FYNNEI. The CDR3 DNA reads TGTGCCAGCAGTTGGCTGGCGGAATACAATGAGCAGTTCTTC. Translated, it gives CASSWLAEYNEQFF. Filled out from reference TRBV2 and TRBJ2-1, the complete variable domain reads EPEVTQTPSHQVTQMGQEVILRCVPISNHLYFYWYRQILGQKVEFLVSFYNNEISEKSEIFDDQFSVERPDGSNFTLKIRSTKLEDSAMYFCASSWLAEYNEQFFGPGTRLTVL.

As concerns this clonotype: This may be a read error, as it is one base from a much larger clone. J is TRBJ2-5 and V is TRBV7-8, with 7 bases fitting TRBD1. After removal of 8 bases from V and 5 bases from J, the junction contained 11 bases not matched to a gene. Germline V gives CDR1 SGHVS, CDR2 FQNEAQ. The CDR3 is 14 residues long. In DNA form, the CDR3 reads TGTGCCAGCGGCAAGGACAGGCTTCGGGAGACCCAGTACTTC. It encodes CASGKDRLRETQYF.

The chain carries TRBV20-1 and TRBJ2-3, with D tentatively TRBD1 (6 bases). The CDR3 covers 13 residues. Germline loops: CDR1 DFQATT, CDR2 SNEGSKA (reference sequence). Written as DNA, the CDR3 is TGCAGCGGACCCTGGGGGCGCGCAGATACGCAGTATTTT. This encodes CSGPWGRADTQYF.

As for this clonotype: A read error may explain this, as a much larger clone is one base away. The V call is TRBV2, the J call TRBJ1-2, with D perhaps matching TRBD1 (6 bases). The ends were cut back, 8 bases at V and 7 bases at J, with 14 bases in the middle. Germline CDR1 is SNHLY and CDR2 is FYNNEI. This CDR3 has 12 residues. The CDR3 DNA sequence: TGTGCCAGCGGGAGGGGGGGCTGTGGCTACACCTTC. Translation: CASGRGGCGYTF.

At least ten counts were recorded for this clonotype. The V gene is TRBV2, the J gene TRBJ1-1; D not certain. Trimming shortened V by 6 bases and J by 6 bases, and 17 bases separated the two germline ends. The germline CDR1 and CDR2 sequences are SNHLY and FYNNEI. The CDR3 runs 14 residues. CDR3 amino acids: CASSPGVFSAEAFF. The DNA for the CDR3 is TGTGCCAGCAGCCCCGGGGTATTTAGCGCTGAAGCTTTCTTT. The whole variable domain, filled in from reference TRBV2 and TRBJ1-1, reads EPEVTQTPSHQVTQMGQEVILRCVPISNHLYFYWYRQILGQKVEFLVSFYNNEISEKSEIFDDQFSVERPDGSNFTLKIRSTKLEDSAMYFCASSPGVFSAEAFFGQGTRLTVV.

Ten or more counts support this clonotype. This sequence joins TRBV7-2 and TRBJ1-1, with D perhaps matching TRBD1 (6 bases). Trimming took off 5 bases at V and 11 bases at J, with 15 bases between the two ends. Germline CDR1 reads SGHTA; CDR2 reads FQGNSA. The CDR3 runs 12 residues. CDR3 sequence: CASSIIQGHAFF. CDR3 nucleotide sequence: TGTGCCAGCAGCATAATTCAGGGACATGCTTTCTTT.